This T cell receptor beta chain was identified during a study of shared clonotypes between healthy human individuals. This CDR3 contains 14 residues. Germline V gene data show CDR1 as SGDLS and CDR2 as YYNGEE. V lost 0 bases to trimming and J lost 2 bases, with 6 bases between them. Sequenced by immunoSEQ multiplex PCR; TCRdb stores in-frame clones only, minus some. Of 1,400,000 or so clones in the sample, approximately 98.5% were seen once. The source is a young man in good health. This chain uses TRBV9 with TRBJ1-3, with D hard to call. The sample taken for sequencing was naive CD4+ T cells sorted from blood. Indicated subset: CD45RA+ positively selected. CDR3 sequence: CASSVGSPGNTIYF. CDR3 coding DNA: TGTGCCAGCAGCGTAGGCAGCCCTGGAAACACCATATATTTT.